This TCR beta chain was recorded in a study of glioma-infiltrating T cells (dated by TCRdb to 2016 to 2017). Notes on the research overall: Low-grade gliomas were WHO grade II oligodendrogliomas or astrocytomas, and glioblastomas were WHO grade IV tumors sampled at initial rather than recurrent diagnosis. Dexamethasone was administered to glioma patients for six or fewer days before surgery. For blood libraries, the target was about 4- to 11-fold sequencing coverage of some 1 million peripheral T cells. TCR alpha- and beta-chain repertoires were sequenced from glioma tissue, non-neoplastic brain tissue and matched peripheral blood mononuclear cells. Each tissue-infiltrating repertoire was compared with the same patient's peripheral blood repertoire to measure divergence between tissue and blood T-cell populations. The paired cohort was made up of three low-grade glioma patients, several primary glioblastoma patients and three non-glioma patients who contributed non-neoplastic brain tissue. Overall study outcomes, separate from this receptor: Patients with low tissue-blood divergence were marked by a signature set of shared blood CDR3 motifs, and this signature set was depleted in highly divergent patients. VJ-independent divergence between tissue and blood was below expectation in non-neoplastic patients but above expectation in all gliomas, especially low-grade gliomas. Very few CDR3 sequences were found to be shared between tissue and blood, and this scarcity was attributed to high CDR3 diversity and limited sampling. The group comparisons were based on small numbers of patients: three non-neoplastic, three low-grade glioma and eight glioblastoma patients.

The iRepertoire nested amplicon-rescue multiplex PCR (arm-PCR) platform was used to amplify TCR alpha and beta CDR3 regions from RNA. One-step reverse transcription and amplification used about 95-450 ng of tissue mRNA or PBMC total RNA as input. Following bead purification, Illumina adapters were added by a secondary multiplex PCR, and libraries between 200 and 400 bp were gel-purified. Libraries carried internal 6-nucleotide barcodes used for demultiplexing. Sequencing of libraries was performed on an Illumina MiSeq with 2x220 or 2x250 nucleotide paired-end reads. Regarding the original processing steps: FLASH 1.2.11 was used to merge paired reads, and BWA-MEM then aligned the reads to the GRCh37 human genome before TRA and TRB reads were extracted. For V and J assignment, an IMGT-derived reference of cassette sequences and CDR3 motifs that included pseudogenes was used. Reads were translated in three frames, and productive CDR3s were defined by a C…FGXG motif without stop codons. Unique combinations of V-J cassette pair and CDR3 amino acid sequence were defined as clonotypes. Hamming distance filtering was applied to reads, with thresholds set by the sequence error rate of each sample in mapped regions. In TCRdb, the public reads were trimmed at Q25 with fastp and aligned with MiXCR, with productive beta chains retained. For every CDR3 protein sequence, its rows merge into one entry that carries the most common genes and DNA. TCRdb, not the original authors, processed these V and J calls. This sample lists 300,000 to 400,000 distinct CDR3 sequences; around 38% were detected once. Of the sample, around 13% falls within the top ten clones.

In this sample, this clonotype turned up many times. Its antigen is not yet known. Nothing much larger sits one base from this clone, and base qualities are not available. Immediately after resection, surgical brain or tumor specimens were cryofrozen in liquid nitrogen, with peripheral blood cells collected concurrently. V drops 1 base and J drops 1 base, leaving 4 bases in between. The germline V gene encodes CDR1 SGHVS and CDR2 FNYEAQ. The cysteine opens and the phenylalanine closes a CDR3 of 13 amino acids. The DNA shown is the 39-base CDR3, in frame from base 1. This TCR was recovered from a human donor with low-grade glioma or glioblastoma, undergoing nonglioma brain surgery, or in good health (not recorded which). In this chain, TRBV7-6 is recombined with TRBJ1-1; no D gene call is confident. The source material was glioma tissue, nonneoplastic brain tissue, or PBMCs (not recorded which). DNA sequence: TGTGCCAGCAGCTTAGAACAGAACACTGAAGCTTTCTTT. The encoded protein is CASSLEQNTEAFF. Where the CDR3 stops, the reference TRBV7-6 and TRBJ1-1 genes take over; the full variable domain is GAGVSQSPRYKVTKRGQDVALRCDPISGHVSLYWYRQALGQGPEFLTYFNYEAQQDKSGLPNDRFSAERPEGSISTLTIQRTEQRDSAMYRCASSLEQNTEAFFGQGTRLTVV.